The 5 T cell receptor beta chains listed next were all sequenced from one sample in a study of blood T cell repertoires in COVID-19. The protocol was immunoSEQ multiplex PCR, while the TCRdb copy is restricted to in-frame clones and leaves out a portion. The sample yields around 250,000 clones, about 82% seen once. Material: peripheral blood. The source of these receptors is a man older than 75 with acute or convalescent COVID-19.

The V gene is TRBV3-1 (or the pseudogene TRBV3-2), the J gene TRBJ2-2, with TRBD2 as a possible D gene (5 bases). CDR1 and CDR2 from the germline V gene are LGHDT and YNNKEL (reference sequence). V was pared by 3 bases and J by 5 bases, with 10 bases between. The CDR3 contains 14 residues. The DNA for the CDR3 is TGTGCCAGCAGCCAGGGCGGAGGTACCGGGGAGCTGTTTTTT. This sequence encodes CASSQGGGTGELFF.

This clone was counted only a few times. The chain employs TRBV19 and TRBJ2-2, with TRBD1 matching over 9 bases. After removal of 8 bases from V and 5 bases from J, the junction contained 15 bases not matched to a gene. In germline, CDR1 is LNHDA, CDR2 SQIVND (reference sequence). This CDR3 contains 17 residues. CDR3 DNA sequence: TGTGCCAGTTCCCTTCCCGCCGGGACAGGGCCGACCGGGGAGCTGTTTTTT. This codes for CASSLPAGTGPTGELFF. Supplemented by reference TRBV19 and TRBJ2-2, the full variable domain reads DGGITQSPKYLFRKEGQNVTLSCEQNLNHDAMYWYRQDPGQGLRLIYYSQIVNDFQKGDIAEGYSVSREKKESFPLTVTSAQKNPTAFYLCASSLPAGTGPTGELFFGEGSRLTVL.

The rearrangement joins TRBV3-1 (or the pseudogene TRBV3-2) to TRBJ1-2; D is possibly TRBD1 (6 bases). The germline V gene has CDR1 LGHDT and CDR2 YNNKEL (reference sequence). The CDR3 covers 14 residues. The ends were cut back, 9 bases at V and 4 bases at J, with 18 bases in the middle. The CDR3 reads CASSGGVIGYGYTF. The DNA for the CDR3 is TGTGCCAGTTCGGGGGGCGTGATCGGCTATGGCTACACCTTC.

The chain links TRBV28 to TRBJ1-5; D possibly corresponds to TRBD1 (5 bases). The CDR3 contains 14 residues. Per the germline V gene, CDR1 is MDHEN and CDR2 is SYDVKM. V was shortened by 5 bases and J by 4 bases, with 12 bases between the two germline ends. CDR3 sequence reads: CASSLGGDNQPQHF. The DNA of the CDR3 is TGTGCCAGCAGTCTTGGGGGGGATAATCAGCCCCAGCATTTT.

As regards this clone: Other DNA sequences from this sample encode an identical CDR3 as well. The V call is TRBV9, the J call TRBJ1-2; 9 bases agree with TRBD1. The germline V gene encodes CDR1 SGDLS and CDR2 YYNGEE. The CDR3 sequence is 14 residues long. The trim removed 2 bases at V and 4 bases at J, leaving 3 bases unmatched. DNA for the CDR3: TGTGCCAGCAGCGTGGGACAGGGTTCCTATGGCTACACCTTC. Translated, it gives CASSVGQGSYGYTF.